Each of the 8 T cell receptor beta chains below was sequenced from the same sample in a study of sequential checkpoint blockade in melanoma. This sample's treatment: randomized to nivolumab then ipilimumab (arm A) or the reverse (arm B). Measured with immunoSEQ multiplex PCR; TCRdb has only the in-frame clones, and not every one. Found here are 5,000 or so clones, approximately 25% of them singletons; the top ten hold about 29%. This specimen was tumor tissue (inferred from file names), taken from a patient given nivolumab and ipilimumab in sequence. These receptors were collected from a human donor with melanoma.

The chain links TRBV18 to TRBJ2-1, with D unclear. The length of the CDR3 is 13 residues. Trimming shortened V by 5 bases and J by 4 bases, and 9 bases separated the two germline ends. CDR1 KGHSH and CDR2 LQKENI come from the germline V gene. This chain's CDR3 is CASSSGPYNEQFF. CDR3 DNA sequence: TGTGCCAGCTCATCCGGCCCATACAATGAGCAGTTCTTC.

The chain employs TRBV19 and TRBJ1-5; 7 bases match TRBD1. CDR1 LNHDA and CDR2 SQIVND come from the germline V gene (reference sequence). This CDR3 has 15 amino acids. J was trimmed by 3 bases and V by 5 bases; bases with no gene match: 7. The DNA for the CDR3 is TGTGCCAGTAGTCCACAGGGGCCTTCCAATCAGCCCCAGCATTTT. Its translation: CASSPQGPSNQPQHF. The full variable domain, rest sourced from reference TRBV19 and TRBJ1-5, is DGGITQSPKYLFRKEGQNVTLSCEQNLNHDAMYWYRQDPGQGLRLIYYSQIVNDFQKGDIAEGYSVSREKKESFPLTVTSAQKNPTAFYLCASSPQGPSNQPQHFGDGTRLSIL.

This sequence joins TRBV5-1 and TRBJ2-7; D might be TRBD2 (6 bases). Germline lookup yields CDR1 SGHRS and CDR2 YFSETQ. V lost 0 bases, J lost 3 bases, and 13 bases lay in between. This CDR3 comprises 15 residues. The CDR3 protein is CASSLDAGTFYEQYF. The CDR3 nucleotides read TGCGCCAGCAGCTTGGATGCGGGGACCTTCTACGAGCAGTACTTC.

V and J are TRBV18 and TRBJ1-2; unclear D gene. V shed 2 bases and J shed 8 bases, with 18 bases lying between them. Germline values: CDR1 KGHSH, CDR2 LQKENI. There are 15 residues in the CDR3. The CDR3 coding sequence is TGTGCCAGCTCACCAAGCGAGTCCGCTTCGAGGGGCTACACCTTC. This encodes CASSPSESASRGYTF.

This chain joins TRBV19 and TRBJ1-1, with a tentative D call TRBD1 (5 bases). The V and J ends lost 7 bases and 4 bases respectively, with 16 bases between them. CDR1 and CDR2 from the germline V gene are LNHDA and SQIVND (reference sequence). The CDR3 length is 14 residues. The CDR3 region is CASTTTVGFTEAFF. CDR3 DNA: TGTGCCAGTACCACGACAGTCGGGTTCACTGAAGCTTTCTTT. The full variable domain, rest sourced from reference TRBV19 and TRBJ1-1, is DGGITQSPKYLFRKEGQNVTLSCEQNLNHDAMYWYRQDPGQGLRLIYYSQIVNDFQKGDIAEGYSVSREKKESFPLTVTSAQKNPTAFYLCASTTTVGFTEAFFGQGTRLTVV.

This chain joins TRBV5-1 and TRBJ1-6; D gene uncertain. The germline gives CDR1 SGHRS, CDR2 YFSETQ. V lost 0 bases, J lost 4 bases, and 8 bases lay in between. This CDR3 spans 15 amino acids. CDR3 coding DNA: TGCGCCAGCAGCTTGGATAGTGTTTATAATTCACCCCTCCACTTT. Its protein is CASSLDSVYNSPLHF.

This sequence joins TRBV11-3 and TRBJ2-3, with 7 bases aligning to TRBD2. V was pared by 2 bases and J by 5 bases, with 4 bases of the junction left unmatched. This CDR3 spans 14 amino acids. Germline CDR1 reads SGHNT; CDR2 reads YENEEA. CDR3 in DNA: TGTGCCAGCAGCTTAAGCGGGGAGAAAGATACGCAGTATTTT. It codes for CASSLSGEKDTQYF.

This clone was found once. The chain carries TRBV19 and TRBJ2-7; D not resolved. The CDR3 covers 15 residues. CDR1 LNHDA and CDR2 SQIVND come from the germline V gene (reference sequence). The V and J ends lost 5 bases and 0 bases respectively, with 14 bases between them. CDR3 sequence: CASSPRHQSSYEQYF. The CDR3 DNA is TGTGCCAGTAGTCCAAGACACCAGAGCTCCTACGAGCAGTACTTC.